The present T cell receptor (beta chain) was sequenced within a study of early stage breast cancer tumors. The wider study: Seven to nine ER+/PR+/HER2- tumors were invasive ductal; a few were invasive lobular.

Each sample had two DNA replicates, approximately 0.5 ug blood or 1.5 ug tissue. Some clones are missing from TCRdb's copy, which holds only in-frame ones; the method was immunoSEQ multiplex PCR. This table holds about 31,000 clones, 74% found once. Concerning this clone: Antigen: not known.

The study, taken as a whole, reports: Tumors had around 2.3-fold higher T cell density than normal breast.

About 20-55 mg of tumor tissue was diced per sample. This CDR3 region has 15 residues. Germline loops: CDR1 LNHDA, CDR2 SQIVND (reference sequence). J lost 0 bases, V lost 9 bases, and 7 bases had no gene match. This receptor was obtained from a person aged 25 to 39 with breast cancer. V gene TRBV19 combines with J gene TRBJ1-4; TRBD1 aligns across 7 bases. The sequenced material came from breast tumor tissue. The CDR3 DNA sequence: TGTGCCAGCAAGGGGGCCTTTGCAACTAATGAAAAACTGTTTTTT. Residues: CASKGAFATNEKLFF.